This T cell receptor beta chain was documented in a study of OX40 agonist ivuxolimab in advanced cancers. Study at large: Antecedent anti-PD-1, anti-PD-L1 or anti-CTLA-4 therapy was permissible, with roughly 36% having received some.

This table comes from immunoSEQ multiplex PCR, and its TCRdb copy is limited to in-frame clones, with some not included. This table has over 70,000 clones, 75% to 90% appearing once. V was clipped by 5 bases and J by 2 bases, with 10 bases between them. The CDR3 length is 14 residues. Germline CDR1 LNHDA, CDR2 SQIVND (reference sequence). On this clone itself: Its target is unknown.

General study results and limits: The study found that CD8+ T cells averaged more expanded clones than CD4+. The authors did not determine the antigen specificity of the expanded peripheral T cells.

Patients had blood sampled at baseline and again on cycle 4 day 1 and cycle 7 day 1. This TCR derives from an adult with an advanced solid tumor such as melanoma, head and neck, liver or kidney cancer. This chain connects TRBV19 to TRBJ1-5; D not resolved. Sequences were derived from CD4+ or CD8+ T cells sorted from blood, sampled in a trial of the OX40 agonist ivuxolimab. The CDR3 DNA reads as TGTGCCAGTAGTTCGTCATGGGGCAATCAGCCCCAGCATTTT. This encodes CASSSSWGNQPQHF.